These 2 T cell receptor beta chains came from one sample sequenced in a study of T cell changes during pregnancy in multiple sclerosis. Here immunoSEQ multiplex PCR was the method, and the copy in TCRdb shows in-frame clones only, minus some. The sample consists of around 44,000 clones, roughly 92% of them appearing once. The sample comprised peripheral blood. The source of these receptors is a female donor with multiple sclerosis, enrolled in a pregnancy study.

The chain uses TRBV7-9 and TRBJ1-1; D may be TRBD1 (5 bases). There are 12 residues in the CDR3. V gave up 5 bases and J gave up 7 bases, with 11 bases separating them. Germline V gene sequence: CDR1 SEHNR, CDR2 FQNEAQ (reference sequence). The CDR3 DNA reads TGTGCCAGCAGCCCAGGGTATGATGAAGCTTTCTTT. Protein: CASSPGYDEAFF.

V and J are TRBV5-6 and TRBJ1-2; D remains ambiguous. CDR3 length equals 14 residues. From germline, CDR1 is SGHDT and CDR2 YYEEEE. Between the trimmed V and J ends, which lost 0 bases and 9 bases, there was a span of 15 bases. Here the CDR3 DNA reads TGTGCCAGCAGCTTGGAGACGGGAGGTTGGAGCTACACCTTC. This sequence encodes CASSLETGGWSYTF.